Included here is one T cell receptor (beta chain) sequence, with context. Its specificity is unknown. This CDR3 contains 13 residues. Germline V gene lookup returns CDR1 LGHNA and CDR2 YSLEER. The germline V and J ends were trimmed by 2 bases and 4 bases, with 8 bases remaining between them. The sample comes from a study of PD-1 blockade in mismatch repair-deficient tumors. Three pembrolizumab responders had their TCRs sequenced. The assay was immunoSEQ multiplex PCR, and TCRdb's table has in-frame clones only and misses some. The sample includes approximately 130,000 clones, approximately 86% of them seen just once. Whole-study findings and limits: After pembrolizumab, tumor-resident clones rose rapidly, then generally contracted before radiologic responses.

The TCR was taken from an adult with mismatch repair-deficient cancer. The specimen comprised peripheral blood, sampled 44 weeks after starting pembrolizumab. The chain carries TRBV4-3 and TRBJ2-5; no clear D. CDR3 protein: CASSQYTGETQYF. Here the CDR3 DNA reads TGCGCCAGCAGCCAATATACCGGAGAGACCCAGTACTTC.